This record concerns one T cell receptor beta chain sequence. It has no known antigen specificity. One base away there is no much larger clone; base qualities are not given. These data come from a study of tissue T cells after allogeneic stem cell transplantation (dated by TCRdb to between 2021 and 2024). As for the study more broadly: When multiple samples of a tissue existed, pathologist review of H&E sections prioritized samples with histologically apparent lymphocytes for sequencing. Using research autopsies of patients with and without GVHD, plus mouse models of GVHD, the study profiled TCR beta repertoires across many tissues. On the human side, the study was prospective and observational, with no blinding or randomization. Points the paper makes about the study in general: A small and clinically heterogeneous patient cohort was studied, and sampling depth was acknowledged as a limitation. In both patients and mice, only a limited portion of the TCR repertoire detected in tissues was captured by blood and spleen T cells. Within patients, how anatomically similar the tissues were was a key factor in shaping TCR repertoire composition, regardless of disease or transplant status. No blood samples were available for the non-GVHD comparator patients. Few T cell clones were found to be shared across patients, but shared repertoire signatures across patients were revealed in a tissue-specific fashion by motif-based clustering. Which tissue TCRs were alloreactive or antigen-specific was not determined in the study, and some clones might have been persisting host cells.

Libraries were built with the immunoSEQ multiplex PCR assay. Adaptive Biotechnologies performed TCRbeta CDR3 sequencing at survey depth and reported CDR3 sequences, V/J genes, productive frequency, and template counts. TCR beta CDR3 regions were amplified from genomic DNA rather than RNA. Per the original workflow: Jensen-Shannon divergence was used to quantify pairwise repertoire overlap between tissues, with a value of 1 meaning complete divergence and a value of 0 meaning identical repertoires. Tissues were clustered by single-linkage agglomerative hierarchical clustering of pairwise JSD values, and the clustering results were displayed as dendrograms. GLIPH2 was run on all patient samples with simulation_depth 1000, kmer_min_depth 3 and cdr3_length_cutoff 8, and groups with more than two unique CDR3s were retained. A standardized tissue-overlap score extrapolated Jaccard GLIPH-group overlap across patients to a standard repertoire size of 1000 clones. To look at how diversity was associated with clinical or experimental variables, linear mixed-effect models were used, with tissue treated as a fixed effect and individual treated as a random effect. TCRdb limited this immuneACCESS table to in-frame rearrangements with V and J called. A share of clones is missing; checked studies link under half to unresolved V genes, and the rest is unexplained. D and trimming were read from the DNA, whereas the V and J calls and clone size are those reported in that table. This sample holds around 3,400 clones; 70% were observed only once. The biggest ten clones account for roughly 17% of the sample.

What this sample's time point label stands for: human tissue collected at research (rapid) autopsy. Three non-HCT comparator patients with other cancers, having at least five GI tract samples and no known GI disease at death, were selected retrospectively. After a median post-mortem interval of roughly 8.9 hours, the autopsy tissues collected included GI sites spanning esophagus to rectum, along with liver, skin and lymphoid organs including spleen. Autopsy specimens were bisected, with one portion flash-frozen in liquid nitrogen and the remainder formalin-fixed, and GI outer muscle layers were removed. Genomic DNA was extracted from frozen tissues using the Mag-Bind Blood & Tissue DNA HDQ 96 Kit on a Chemagic 360 or the DNeasy Blood & Tissue Kit. Extracted DNA was further purified with the Genomic DNA Clean & Concentrator-25 kit because of concern about red blood cell contamination. V is clipped by 1 base and J by 10 bases, and the sequence between their germline boundaries is 16 bases long. The CDR3 spans 15 residues, from the cysteine through the phenylalanine. The DNA shown is the 45-base CDR3, in frame from base 1. Per the germline V gene (reference sequence), LGHDT is the CDR1 and YNNKEL is the CDR2.

This sequence was found in a male donor older than 55 with lung cancer. Sample: tissue from the right colon, taken at autopsy. The receptor chain draws on TRBV3-1 (or the pseudogene TRBV3-2) and TRBJ2-2; no D gene call is confident. The DNA reads as follows: TGTGCCAGCAGCCAAGGGGTCGGCCCAGGAGTGGAGCTGTTTTTT. Translated, it gives CASSQGVGPGVELFF.